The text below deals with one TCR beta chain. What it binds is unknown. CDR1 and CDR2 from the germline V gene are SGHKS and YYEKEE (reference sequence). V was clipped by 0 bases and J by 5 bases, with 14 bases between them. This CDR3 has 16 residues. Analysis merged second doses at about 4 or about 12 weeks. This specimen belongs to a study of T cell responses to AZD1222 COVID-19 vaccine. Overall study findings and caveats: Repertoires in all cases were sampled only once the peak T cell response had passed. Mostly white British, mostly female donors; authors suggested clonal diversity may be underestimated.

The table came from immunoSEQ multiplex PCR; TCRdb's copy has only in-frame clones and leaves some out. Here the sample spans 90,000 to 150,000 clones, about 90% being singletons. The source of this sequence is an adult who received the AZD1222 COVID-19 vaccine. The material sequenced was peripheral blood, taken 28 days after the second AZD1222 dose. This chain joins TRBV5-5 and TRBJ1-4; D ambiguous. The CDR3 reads CASSLGWGSGNEKLFF. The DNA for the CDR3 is TGTGCCAGCAGCTTGGGTTGGGGATCCGGAAATGAAAAACTGTTTTTT.